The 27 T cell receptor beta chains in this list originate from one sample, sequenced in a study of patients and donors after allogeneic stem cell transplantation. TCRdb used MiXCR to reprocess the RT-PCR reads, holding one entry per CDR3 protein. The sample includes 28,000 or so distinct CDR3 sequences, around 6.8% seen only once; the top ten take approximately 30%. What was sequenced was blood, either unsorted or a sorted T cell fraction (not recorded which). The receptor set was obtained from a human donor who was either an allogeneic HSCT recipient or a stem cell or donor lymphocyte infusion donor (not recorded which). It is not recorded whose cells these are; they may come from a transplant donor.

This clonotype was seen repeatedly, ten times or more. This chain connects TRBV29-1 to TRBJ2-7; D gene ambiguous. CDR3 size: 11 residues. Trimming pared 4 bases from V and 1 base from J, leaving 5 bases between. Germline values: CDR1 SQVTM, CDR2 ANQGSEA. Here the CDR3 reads CSVVYSYEQYF. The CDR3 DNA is TGCAGCGTTGTATATTCCTACGAGCAGTACTTC.

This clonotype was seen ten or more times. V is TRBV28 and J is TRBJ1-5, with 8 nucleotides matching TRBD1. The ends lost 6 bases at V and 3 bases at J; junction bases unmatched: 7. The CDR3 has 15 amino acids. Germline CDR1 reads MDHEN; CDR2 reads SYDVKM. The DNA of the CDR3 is TGTGCCAGCAGGACGCCAGGGGGCCCCAATCAGCCCCAGCATTTT. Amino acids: CASRTPGGPNQPQHF.

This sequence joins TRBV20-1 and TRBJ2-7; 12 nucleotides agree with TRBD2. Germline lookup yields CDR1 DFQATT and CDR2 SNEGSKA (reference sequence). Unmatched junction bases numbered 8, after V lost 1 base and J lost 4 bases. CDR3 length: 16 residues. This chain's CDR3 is CSARGTSGVRIYEQYF. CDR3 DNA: TGCAGTGCTAGAGGGACTAGCGGGGTCAGGATTTACGAGCAGTACTTC.

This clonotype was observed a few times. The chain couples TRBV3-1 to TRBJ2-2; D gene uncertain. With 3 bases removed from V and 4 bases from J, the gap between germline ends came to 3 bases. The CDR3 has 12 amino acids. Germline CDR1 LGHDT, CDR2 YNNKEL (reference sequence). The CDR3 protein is CASSQTTGELFF. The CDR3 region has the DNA TGTGCCAGCAGCCAGACCACCGGGGAGCTGTTTTTT.

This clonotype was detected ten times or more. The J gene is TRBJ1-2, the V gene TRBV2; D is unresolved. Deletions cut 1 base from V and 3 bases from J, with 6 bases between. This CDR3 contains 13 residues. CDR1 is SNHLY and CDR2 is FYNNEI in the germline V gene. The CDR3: CASSEDKDYGYTF. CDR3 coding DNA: TGTGCCAGCAGTGAAGATAAGGACTATGGCTACACCTTC.

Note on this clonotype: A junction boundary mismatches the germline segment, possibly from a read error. The CDR3 nucleotides read TGTGCCACCAGTAATGGGTTTGAGAAGTTCTTC. It specifies CATSNGFEKFF. This sequence joins TRBV24-1 and TRBJ2-1; D remains unclear. Germline CDR1 KGHDR, CDR2 SFDVKD. The CDR3 consists of 11 residues.

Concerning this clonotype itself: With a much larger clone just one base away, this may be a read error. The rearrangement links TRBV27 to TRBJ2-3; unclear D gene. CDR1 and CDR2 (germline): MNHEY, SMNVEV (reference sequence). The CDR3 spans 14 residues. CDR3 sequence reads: CASRGVFYTDMQYF. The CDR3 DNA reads TGTGCCAGCCGTGGGGTTTTCTACACAGATATGCAGTATTTT.

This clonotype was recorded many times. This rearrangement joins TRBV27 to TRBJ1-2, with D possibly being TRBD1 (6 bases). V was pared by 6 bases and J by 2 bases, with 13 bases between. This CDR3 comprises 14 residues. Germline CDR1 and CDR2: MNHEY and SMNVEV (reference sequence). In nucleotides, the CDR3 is TGTGCCAGCAGGGGGCAGGGGCTGAACTATGGCTACACCTTC. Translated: CASRGQGLNYGYTF.

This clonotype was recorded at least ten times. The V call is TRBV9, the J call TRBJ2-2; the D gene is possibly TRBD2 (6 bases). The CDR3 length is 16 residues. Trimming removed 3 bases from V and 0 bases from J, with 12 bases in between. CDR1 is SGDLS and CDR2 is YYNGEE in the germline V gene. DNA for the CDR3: TGTGCCAGCAGCGACCGGGGGACTTCGAACACCGGGGAGCTGTTTTTT. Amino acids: CASSDRGTSNTGELFF.

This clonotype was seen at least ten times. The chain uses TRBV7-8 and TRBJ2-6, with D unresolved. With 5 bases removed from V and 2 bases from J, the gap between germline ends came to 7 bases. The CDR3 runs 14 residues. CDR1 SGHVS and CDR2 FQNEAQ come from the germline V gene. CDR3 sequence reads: CASSTLPGANVLTF. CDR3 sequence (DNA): TGTGCCAGCAGCACCTTGCCTGGGGCCAACGTCCTGACTTTC.

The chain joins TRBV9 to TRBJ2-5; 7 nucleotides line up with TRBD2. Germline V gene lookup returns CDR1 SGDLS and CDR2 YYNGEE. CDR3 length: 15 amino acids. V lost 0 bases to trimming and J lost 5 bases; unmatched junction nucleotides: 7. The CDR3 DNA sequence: TGTGCCAGCAGCGTAGTCGGCCGGGAGGCGGAGACCCAGTACTTC. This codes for CASSVVGREAETQYF.

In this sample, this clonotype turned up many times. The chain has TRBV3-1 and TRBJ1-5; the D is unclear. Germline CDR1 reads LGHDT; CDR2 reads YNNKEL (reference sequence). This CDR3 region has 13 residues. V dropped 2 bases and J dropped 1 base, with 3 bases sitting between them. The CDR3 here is CASSQTSNQPQHF. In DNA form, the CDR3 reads TGTGCCAGCAGCCAAACAAGCAATCAGCCCCAGCATTTT.

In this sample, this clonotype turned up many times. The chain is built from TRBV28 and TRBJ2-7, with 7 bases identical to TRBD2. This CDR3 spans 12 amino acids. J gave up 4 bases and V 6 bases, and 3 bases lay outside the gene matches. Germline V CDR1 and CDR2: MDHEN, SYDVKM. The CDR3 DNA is TGTGCCAGCAGACGGGACTATTACGAGCAGTACTTC. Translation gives CASRRDYYEQYF.

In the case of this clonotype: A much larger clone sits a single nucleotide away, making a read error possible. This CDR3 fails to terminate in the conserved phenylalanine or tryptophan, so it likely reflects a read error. CDR3 nucleotide sequence: TGTGCCAGCAGCTTAATCCGGAGCGCGAACACCGGGGAGCTGTTTTTG. Its protein product is CASSLIRSANTGELFL. The chain has TRBV7-3 and TRBJ2-2, with unresolved D. Germline CDR1 SGHTA, CDR2 FQGTGA. The CDR3 is made up of 16 amino acids. Deletions cut 1 base from V and 0 bases from J, with 9 bases between.

The CDR3 sequence: CASSDFSGANVLTF. Here the CDR3 DNA reads TGTGCCAGCAGTGATTTCTCTGGGGCCAACGTCCTGACTTTC. The chain joins TRBV25-1 to TRBJ2-6; no reliable D call. The CDR3 contains 14 residues. Germline-derived CDR1 and CDR2 are MGHDK and SYGVNS. Between the trimmed V and J ends, which lost 3 bases and 0 bases, there was a span of 3 bases.

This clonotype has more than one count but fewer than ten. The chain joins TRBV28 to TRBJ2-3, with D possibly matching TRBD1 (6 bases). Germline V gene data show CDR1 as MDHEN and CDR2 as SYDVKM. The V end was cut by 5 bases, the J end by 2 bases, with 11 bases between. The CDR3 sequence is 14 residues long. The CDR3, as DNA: TGTGCCAGCAGTCGTCGGGACATCACAGATACGCAGTATTTT. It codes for CASSRRDITDTQYF. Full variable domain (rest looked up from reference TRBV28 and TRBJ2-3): DVKVTQSSRYLVKRTGEKVFLECVQDMDHENMFWYRQDPGLGLRLIYFSYDVKMKEKGDIPEGYSVSREKKERFSLILESASTNQTSMYLCASSRRDITDTQYFGPGTRLTVL.

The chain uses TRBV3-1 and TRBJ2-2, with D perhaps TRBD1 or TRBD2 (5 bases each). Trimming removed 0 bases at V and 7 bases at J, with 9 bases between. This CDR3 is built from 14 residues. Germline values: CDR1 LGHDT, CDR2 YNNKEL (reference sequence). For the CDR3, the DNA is TGTGCCAGCAGCCAAGATGGGGACGACGGGGAGCTGTTTTTT. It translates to CASSQDGDDGELFF.

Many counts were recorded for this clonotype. CDR3: CASRGVFYTDTQYF. CDR3 DNA sequence: TGTGCCAGCCGTGGGGTTTTCTACACAGATACGCAGTATTTT. The chain is built from TRBV27 and TRBJ2-3, with D hard to call. The CDR3 covers 14 residues. Germline V gives CDR1 MNHEY, CDR2 SMNVEV (reference sequence). V was pared by 8 bases and J by 2 bases, with 14 bases between.

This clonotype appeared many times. CDR3 sequence (DNA): TGCAGTGCCACCTCTAGCGGGAAGTACGAGCAGTACTTC. Protein product: CSATSSGKYEQYF. This sequence joins TRBV20-1 and TRBJ2-7; 9 bases fit TRBD2. Germline lookup yields CDR1 DFQATT and CDR2 SNEGSKA (reference sequence). The V segment lost 6 bases and the J segment 4 bases; nucleotides outside the gene matches: 7. The CDR3 consists of 13 residues.

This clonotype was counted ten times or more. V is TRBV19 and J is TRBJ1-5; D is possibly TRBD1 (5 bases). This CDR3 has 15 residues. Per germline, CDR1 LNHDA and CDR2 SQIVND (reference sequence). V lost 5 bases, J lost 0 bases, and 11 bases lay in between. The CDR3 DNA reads TGTGCCAGTAGTGACAGTGGCCCTAGCAATCAGCCCCAGCATTTT. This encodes CASSDSGPSNQPQHF.

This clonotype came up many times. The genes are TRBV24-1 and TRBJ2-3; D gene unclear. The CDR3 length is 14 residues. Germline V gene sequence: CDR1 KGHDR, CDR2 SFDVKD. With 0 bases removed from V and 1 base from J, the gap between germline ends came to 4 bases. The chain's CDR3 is CATSDLSGTDTQYF. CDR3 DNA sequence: TGTGCCACCAGTGATTTGAGTGGCACAGATACGCAGTATTTT.

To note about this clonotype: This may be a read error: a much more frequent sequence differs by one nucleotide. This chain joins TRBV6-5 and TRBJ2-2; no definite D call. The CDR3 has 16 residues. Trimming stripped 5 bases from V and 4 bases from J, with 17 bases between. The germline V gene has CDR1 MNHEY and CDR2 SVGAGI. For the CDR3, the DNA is TGTGCCAGCAGTCTTCGCCCTAACGCCGGCACCGGGGAGCTGTTTTTT. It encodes CASSLRPNAGTGELFF.

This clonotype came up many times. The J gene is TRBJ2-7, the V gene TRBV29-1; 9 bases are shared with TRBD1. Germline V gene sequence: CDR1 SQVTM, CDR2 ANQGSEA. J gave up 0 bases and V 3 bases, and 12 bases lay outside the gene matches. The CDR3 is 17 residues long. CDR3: CSVERGTGFWGSYEQYF. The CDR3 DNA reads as TGCAGCGTTGAGAGGGGGACAGGGTTTTGGGGCTCCTACGAGCAGTACTTC.

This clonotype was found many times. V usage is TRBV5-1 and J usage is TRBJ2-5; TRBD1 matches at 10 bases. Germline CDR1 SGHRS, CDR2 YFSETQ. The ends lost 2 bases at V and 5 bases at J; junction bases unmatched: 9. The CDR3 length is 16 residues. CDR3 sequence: CASSLASPGQGETQYF. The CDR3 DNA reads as TGCGCCAGCAGCTTAGCGTCTCCGGGACAGGGGGAGACCCAGTACTTC.

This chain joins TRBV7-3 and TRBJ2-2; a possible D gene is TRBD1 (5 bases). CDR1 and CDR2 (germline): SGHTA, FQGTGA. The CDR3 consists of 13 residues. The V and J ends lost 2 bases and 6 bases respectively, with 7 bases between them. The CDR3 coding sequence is TGTGCCAGCAGCTTAGCAGGGCCCGGGGAGCTGTTTTTT. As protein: CASSLAGPGELFF.

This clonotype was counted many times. CDR3 protein: CASITAGAGNQPQHF. CDR3 bases: TGTGCCAGCATCACCGCAGGGGCGGGCAATCAGCCCCAGCATTTT. This rearrangement joins TRBV28 to TRBJ1-5, with D perhaps TRBD1 (6 bases). Per germline, CDR1 MDHEN and CDR2 SYDVKM. The CDR3 covers 15 residues. V lost 7 bases, J lost 2 bases, and 15 bases lay in between.

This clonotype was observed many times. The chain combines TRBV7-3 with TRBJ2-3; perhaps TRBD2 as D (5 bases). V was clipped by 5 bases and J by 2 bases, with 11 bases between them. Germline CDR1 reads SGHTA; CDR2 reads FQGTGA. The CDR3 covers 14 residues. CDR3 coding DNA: TGTGCCAGCAGCCCCGGACTGTCCACAGATACGCAGTATTTT. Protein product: CASSPGLSTDTQYF.